The T cell receptor beta chain described here comes from a study of regulatory T cells in long-lasting Graves disease. Study details: Persistent Graves' disease meant over 5 years of antithyroid drugs with positive TSH receptor antibodies.

Of note for this clonotype: What it binds is not known.

Relying on iRepertoire HTBI primers and Arm-PCR of CDR3 regions, the team built TCR beta libraries. Each CDR3 protein gets one entry after TCRdb re-called the multiplex PCR reads with MiXCR. The sample has around 510,000 distinct CDR3 sequences, less than 25% seen once. Study results and limitations: Only a small sample size was used, which may have cut accuracy. It was in persistent disease that TRBV28, TRBJ1-2 and TRBJ2-5 were favored.

V lost 5 bases, J lost 8 bases, and 12 bases lay in between. This CDR3 is built from 13 residues. Germline lookup yields CDR1 SEHNR and CDR2 FQNEAQ (reference sequence). Time point described: persistent/refractory GD, antithyroid drugs over 5 years with positive TRAb. PBMC-extracted RNA yielded the TCR library. The clonotype originates from a female donor with Graves disease. The sample was peripheral blood mononuclear cells (PBMCs), taken when the disease was refractory, from a patient treated with antithyroid drugs. J is TRBJ1-4 and V is TRBV7-9; no clear D gene. The CDR3: CASSPSLGEKLFF. The CDR3 coding sequence is TGTGCCAGCAGCCCCTCCCTCGGGGAAAAACTGTTTTTT.